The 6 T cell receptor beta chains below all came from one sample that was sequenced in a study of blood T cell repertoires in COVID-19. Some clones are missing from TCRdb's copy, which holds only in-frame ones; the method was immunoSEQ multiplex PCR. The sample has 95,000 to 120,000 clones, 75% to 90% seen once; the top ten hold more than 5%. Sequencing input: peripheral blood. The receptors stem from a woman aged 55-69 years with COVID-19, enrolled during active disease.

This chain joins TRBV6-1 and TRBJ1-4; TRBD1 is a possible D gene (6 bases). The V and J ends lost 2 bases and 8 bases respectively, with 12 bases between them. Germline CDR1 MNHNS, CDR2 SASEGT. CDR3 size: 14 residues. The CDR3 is CASSEQQGSEKLFF. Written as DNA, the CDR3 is TGTGCCAGCAGTGAACAACAGGGAAGCGAAAAACTGTTTTTT.

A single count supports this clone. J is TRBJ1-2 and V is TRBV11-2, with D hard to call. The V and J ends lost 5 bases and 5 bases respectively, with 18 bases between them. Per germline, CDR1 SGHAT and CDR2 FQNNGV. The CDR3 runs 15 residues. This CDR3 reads CASSAVSSGLYGYTF. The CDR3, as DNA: TGTGCCAGCAGCGCTGTCTCGTCAGGACTATATGGCTACACCTTC. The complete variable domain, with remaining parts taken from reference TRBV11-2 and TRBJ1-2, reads EAGVAQSPRYKIIEKRQSVAFWCNPISGHATLYWYQQILGQGPKLLIQFQNNGVVDDSQLPKDRFSAERLKGVDSTLKIQPAKLEDSAVYLCASSAVSSGLYGYTFGSGTRLTVV.

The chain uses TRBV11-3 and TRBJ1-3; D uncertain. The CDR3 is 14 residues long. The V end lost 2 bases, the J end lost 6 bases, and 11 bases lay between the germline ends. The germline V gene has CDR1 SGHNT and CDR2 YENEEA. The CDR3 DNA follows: TGTGCCAGCAGCTTATGGGCGTGGGCAAACACCATATATTTT. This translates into CASSLWAWANTIYF.

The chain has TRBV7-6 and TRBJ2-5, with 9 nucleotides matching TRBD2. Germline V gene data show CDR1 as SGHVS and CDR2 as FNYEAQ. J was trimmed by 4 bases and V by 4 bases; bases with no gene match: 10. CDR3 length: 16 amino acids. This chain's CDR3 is CASSSAGAGGPETQYF. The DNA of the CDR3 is TGTGCCAGCAGCTCCGCGGGGGCGGGGGGGCCAGAGACCCAGTACTTC.

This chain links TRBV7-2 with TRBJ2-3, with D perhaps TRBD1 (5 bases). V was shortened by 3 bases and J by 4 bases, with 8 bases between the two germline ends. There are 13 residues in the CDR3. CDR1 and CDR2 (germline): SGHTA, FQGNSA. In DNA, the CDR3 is TGTGCCAGCAGCTTCAGGGTGGCAGATACGCAGTATTTT. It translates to CASSFRVADTQYF.

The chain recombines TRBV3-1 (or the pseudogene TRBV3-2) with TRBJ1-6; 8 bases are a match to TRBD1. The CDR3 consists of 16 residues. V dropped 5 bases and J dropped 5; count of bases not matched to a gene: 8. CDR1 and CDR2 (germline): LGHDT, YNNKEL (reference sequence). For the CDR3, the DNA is TGTGCCAGCAGCGGGACAGGCATTGGTGATAATTCACCCCTCCACTTT. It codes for CASSGTGIGDNSPLHF.